What follows is one TCR beta chain and its context. In its sample, this clonotype was seen a few times. Its recognized antigen is unknown. Within one base of it there is no much larger clone, and no base qualities were kept. The germline V gene (reference sequence) specifies MNHNY as CDR1 and SVGAGI as CDR2. Reading from cysteine to phenylalanine, the CDR3 counts 16 amino acids. Left in the record is the CDR3 DNA by itself, 48 bases read in frame from the first base. V lost 7 bases and J lost 1 base; the stretch between them is 18 bases long. The protocol used for the library was 5' RACE. The listed sequencing device is NextSeq 500. In the TCR library protocol, a unique molecular identifier was attached to each TCR cDNA molecule so that PCR and sequencing errors could be corrected. Turning to the authors' computational methods: TCR identification, UMI-based error correction and CDR3 extraction were performed with Decombinator tools. TCRs above a frequency of 2 per 1,000, corresponding to the top 1% of the tumor frequency distribution, were defined as expanded. Each repertoire was subsampled 100 times to 5,000 TCRs, after which Renyi diversity was computed with the R vegan package. To build CDR3 similarity networks, amino acid triplet string-kernel similarity was used, and CDR3s were connected when their pairwise similarity was above 0.82. TCRdb reprocessed the public reads (quality trimming at Q25 with fastp, clone calling with MiXCR) and kept in-frame beta chains. Each CDR3 protein appears once, grouped with its most common genes and DNA. These V and J calls rely on TCRdb rather than the paper's analysis. For this sample the table gives about 94,000 distinct CDR3 sequences, of which 19% were detected only once. Jointly, the top ten make up just over 20% of the sample.

These data are taken from a study of spatial heterogeneity in lung cancer (dated by TCRdb to the late 2010s). Context from the whole study: Donors were around 71 patients with early-stage, untreated non-small cell lung cancer from the lung TRACERx cohort. Follow-up PBMC samples were sequenced whenever available, and the median time to follow-up was 2 to 3 years after resection. More beta-chain than alpha-chain transcripts were consistently detected, likely reflecting higher beta-chain transcript abundance. In the raw uncorrected reads, each unique combination of TCR and UMI appeared more than ten times on average. TCR alpha and beta repertoires were quantitatively compared across multiple tumor regions, matched nontumor lung and blood in non-small cell lung cancer. Nonsynonymous mutation counts, determined by whole-exome sequencing of tumor tissue, were related to features of the TCR repertoire. Both alpha and beta chains were TCR-sequenced in samples taken at surgery, namely 220 tumor regions, 63 to 70 matched nontumor lung samples and 45 to 60 PBMC samples.

The sample's time point label is to be understood as: blood at routine non-recurrence follow-up after resection. Whole RNA extracted from tumor and nontumor lung tissue, or from cryopreserved PBMC samples, was used for TCR sequencing without cell sorting. Patients were selected for TCR sequencing only if sufficient RNA was available from at least two tumor regions. Paper-wide results and their limitations: Comparisons of baseline and follow-up blood repertoires included only 14 patients. Ubiquitous expanded tumor TCRs were found in blood more often at tumor resection than at routine follow-up. Additional single-cell paired TCR alpha and beta sequencing was considered necessary to confirm, at a functional level, the hypothesis that regional TCRs recognize regional mutations.

Sequenced material: PBMCs, taken at follow-up. The chain uses TRBV6-6 and TRBJ2-3, and TRBD2 may be the D gene, going by 5 matching bases. This receptor was identified in a male donor with early-stage non-small cell lung cancer. CDR3 loop: CASTLRRRKGTDTQYF. The nucleotide sequence reads TGTGCCAGCACCCTTAGACGGAGGAAGGGCACAGATACGCAGTATTTT.